These T cell receptor beta chains were read from a single sample in a study of cytomegalovirus exposure and HLA in healthy donors. TCRdb keeps only in-frame clones here, not all; method: immunoSEQ multiplex PCR. This sample has around 140,000 clones; 75% to 85% occur once, and the top ten carry about 7.5%. The sample comprised PBMCs. All receptors derive from a woman in her fifties or sixties in good health and CMV-seropositive. Both conserved end residues are part of each CDR3. Each record gives: J gene, V gene, CDR3 length, D gene, clone size, CDR3 DNA, CDR3 protein. A D gene is named only where the DNA matches it firmly. Clone size is not always given. Where it is, it says once, few, many or a class for expanded clones.

j_call: TRBJ2-3
v_call: TRBV19
cdr3_length: 15
d_call: TRBD2
clone_size: -
cdr3_nt: TGTGCCAGTTCCGGACTAGCGGGCCTAGAGGATACGCAGTATTTT
cdr3_aa: CASSGLAGLEDTQYF

j_call: TRBJ1-1
v_call: TRBV5-6
cdr3_length: 15
d_call: TRBD1
clone_size: few
cdr3_nt: TGTGCCAGCAACTCTATAACAGGGGGGAACACTGAAGCTTTCTTT
cdr3_aa: CASNSITGGNTEAFF

j_call: TRBJ1-5
v_call: TRBV6-6
cdr3_length: 10
d_call: -
clone_size: few
cdr3_nt: TGTGGGTTCCAGAATCAGCCCCAGCATTTT
cdr3_aa: CGFQNQPQHF

j_call: TRBJ2-5
v_call: TRBV4-1
cdr3_length: 17
d_call: TRBD2
clone_size: -
cdr3_nt: TGCGCCAGCAGCTATTCCGCCGGGACTAGGGGGCAAGAGACCCAGTACTTC
cdr3_aa: CASSYSAGTRGQETQYF

j_call: TRBJ1-2
v_call: TRBV10-3
cdr3_length: 15
d_call: -
clone_size: -
cdr3_nt: TGTGCCATCAGATCGATGGGACTTATCCGAGGGGGCTACACCTTC
cdr3_aa: CAIRSMGLIRGGYTF

j_call: TRBJ2-7
v_call: TRBV6-6
cdr3_length: 15
d_call: -
clone_size: few
cdr3_nt: TGTGCCAGTGGGGCAGGGGCGCTCTCCCTTAGCGAGCAGTACTTC
cdr3_aa: CASGAGALSLSEQYF

j_call: TRBJ2-3
v_call: TRBV29-1
cdr3_length: 16
d_call: TRBD2
clone_size: -
cdr3_nt: TGCAGCGGAATTACCCATAGCGGGGGGGGGACAGATACGCAGTATTTT
cdr3_aa: CSGITHSGGGTDTQYF

j_call: TRBJ2-3
v_call: TRBV9
cdr3_length: 14
d_call: -
clone_size: -
cdr3_nt: TGTGCCAGCAGCTCCGGGGTCCGCACAGATACGCAGTATTTT
cdr3_aa: CASSSGVRTDTQYF

j_call: TRBJ2-7
v_call: TRBV27
cdr3_length: 13
d_call: -
clone_size: -
cdr3_nt: TGTGTCAGCAGCTCCCCCGGACAGTACGAGCAGTACTTC
cdr3_aa: CVSSSPGQYEQYF

j_call: TRBJ2-2
v_call: TRBV5-1
cdr3_length: 13
d_call: -
clone_size: -
cdr3_nt: TGCGCCAGCAGCTTGGAATCCGCCGGGGAGCTGTTTTTT
cdr3_aa: CASSLESAGELFF

j_call: TRBJ2-1
v_call: TRBV6-5
cdr3_length: 16
d_call: TRBD1
clone_size: -
cdr3_nt: TGTGCCAGCAGTTACTCGACAGGGGAGGTCGACAATGAGCAGTTCTTC
cdr3_aa: CASSYSTGEVDNEQFF